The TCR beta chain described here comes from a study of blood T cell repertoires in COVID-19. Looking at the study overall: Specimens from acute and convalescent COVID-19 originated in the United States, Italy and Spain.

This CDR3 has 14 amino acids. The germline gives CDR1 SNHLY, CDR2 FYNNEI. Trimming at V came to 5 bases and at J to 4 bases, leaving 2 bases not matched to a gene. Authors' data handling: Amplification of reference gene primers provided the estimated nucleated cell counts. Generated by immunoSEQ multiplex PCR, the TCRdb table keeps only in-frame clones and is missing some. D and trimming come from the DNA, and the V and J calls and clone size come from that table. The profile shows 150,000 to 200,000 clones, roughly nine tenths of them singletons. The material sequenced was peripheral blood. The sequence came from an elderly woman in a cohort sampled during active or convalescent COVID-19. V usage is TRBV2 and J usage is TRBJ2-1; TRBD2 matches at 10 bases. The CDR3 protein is CASSSLAGYNEQFF. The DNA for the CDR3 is TGTGCCAGCAGTTCACTAGCGGGGTACAATGAGCAGTTCTTC.